This T cell receptor (beta chain) was recovered during a study of blood T cell repertoires in COVID-19. The participants were between roughly 18 and 89 years old and came from 20 to 30 US areas. Per the authors' pipeline: Amplifying reference gene primers gave estimates of nucleated cell counts. Sequencing was performed with immunoSEQ multiplex PCR; in TCRdb, only in-frame clones are kept and a portion is missing. V, J and clone size derive from that table, while D and trimming were established from the DNA sequence. The table lists fewer than 350,000 clones, around 88% of them singletons. This clone turned up a few times. V lost 6 bases and J lost 4; bases outside the gene matches: 8. CDR1 is SGHTA and CDR2 is FQGNSA in the germline V gene. This CDR3 is 16 amino acids long.

V gene TRBV7-2 combines with J gene TRBJ2-1, with 11 positions matching TRBD2. Sequencing input: PBMCs or T cells enriched from blood (not recorded which). The sequence was obtained from a middle-aged woman who had recovered from COVID-19. In DNA form, the CDR3 reads TGTGCCAGCAGTCCCCTAGCGGGGGGATCTTACAATGAGCAGTTCTTC. It translates to CASSPLAGGSYNEQFF.